The 10 T cell receptor beta chains reported below all come from one sample, sequenced in a study of radiotherapy plus CTLA-4 blockade in lung cancer. Profiling relied on immunoSEQ multiplex PCR, and the TCRdb table lists in-frame clones only, not all of them. The table shows 70,000 to 85,000 clones, with 70% to 80% occurring only once. The material sequenced was peripheral blood, taken from a patient treated with radiotherapy plus ipilimumab. Receptors originate from a human donor with non-small cell lung cancer whose response to radiotherapy plus ipilimumab could not be evaluated.

With respect to this clone: This same CDR3 is encoded by further DNA sequences in the sample. The gene calls are TRBV28 and TRBJ2-7; 11 nucleotides align to TRBD1. After removal of 6 bases from V and 1 base from J, the junction contained 5 bases not matched to a gene. CDR1 is MDHEN and CDR2 is SYDVKM in the germline V gene. The CDR3 has 15 amino acids. The CDR3 coding sequence is TGTGCCAGCAGACGCGGGACAGGGGGATCCTACGAGCAGTACTTC. It specifies CASRRGTGGSYEQYF.

The V gene is TRBV6-6, the J gene TRBJ2-7; possible D gene TRBD2, 5 bases. The CDR3 has 13 amino acids. Trimming left V 5 bases short and J 5 bases short, with 13 bases between. The germline CDR1 and CDR2 sequences are MNHNY and SVGAGI (reference sequence). The CDR3 region is CASSKPGINEQYF. In DNA, the CDR3 is TGTGCCAGCAGTAAGCCGGGAATTAACGAGCAGTACTTC.

V and J are TRBV7-2 and TRBJ2-3; TRBD2 aligns across 9 bases. This CDR3 has 15 amino acids. J gave up 2 bases and V 4 bases, and 4 bases lay outside the gene matches. Germline CDR1 is SGHTA and CDR2 is FQGNSA. DNA for the CDR3: TGTGCCAGCAGCTGGACTAGCGCCTCCACAGATACGCAGTATTTT. Encoded protein: CASSWTSASTDTQYF.

The rearrangement uses TRBV5-1 and TRBJ1-2; TRBD1 matches at 8 bases. The germline gives CDR1 SGHRS, CDR2 YFSETQ. The length of the CDR3 is 14 residues. J gave up 8 bases and V 3 bases, and 9 bases lay outside the gene matches. The CDR3 loop reads CASSSGQGLSGYTF. CDR3 bases: TGCGCCAGCAGCTCCGGACAGGGTTTGTCAGGCTACACCTTC.

The genes are TRBV4-1 and TRBJ2-1, with TRBD1 matching over 7 bases. J was trimmed by 6 bases and V by 1 base; bases with no gene match: 6. This CDR3 comprises 15 residues. Germline V gene data show CDR1 as MGHRA and CDR2 as YSYEKL. CDR3 protein: CASSQGGQLPNEQFF. CDR3 coding DNA: TGCGCCAGCAGCCAAGGGGGACAGTTACCCAATGAGCAGTTCTTC.

In its sample, this clone was seen once. The chain joins TRBV7-2 to TRBJ1-1; TRBD1 matches at 11 bases. This CDR3 region has 18 residues. The V and J ends lost 1 base and 5 bases, in that order; junction bases with no gene match: 12. Germline V gene lookup returns CDR1 SGHTA and CDR2 FQGNSA. The CDR3 region has the DNA TGTGCCAGCAGCTTAGGGGCCGGGACAGGGGGAGTTAGGACTGAAGCTTTCTTT. Its translation is CASSLGAGTGGVRTEAFF. Supplemented by reference TRBV7-2 and TRBJ1-1, the full variable domain reads GAGVSQSPSNKVTEKGKDVELRCDPISGHTALYWYRQSLGQGLEFLIYFQGNSAPDKSGLPSDRFSAERTGGSVSTLTIQRTQQEDSAVYLCASSLGAGTGGVRTEAFFGQGTRLTVV.

This clone was seen only a few times. The chain links TRBV2 to TRBJ1-1, with D maybe TRBD1 (6 bases). The germline gives CDR1 SNHLY, CDR2 FYNNEI. V gave up 6 bases and J gave up 3 bases, with 14 bases separating them. The CDR3 is 14 amino acids. The CDR3 spells CASRKGQSHTEAFF. In DNA form, the CDR3 reads TGTGCCAGCAGGAAAGGACAGTCCCACACTGAAGCTTTCTTT.

This chain uses TRBV30 with TRBJ1-5; 8 bases align to TRBD1. CDR1 is GTSNPN and CDR2 is SVGIG in the germline V gene (reference sequence). V shed 4 bases, J shed 3 bases, and the junction held 5 bases outside the gene matches. This CDR3 is built from 14 residues. The CDR3 here is CAWTRDRNNQPQHF. CDR3 in DNA: TGTGCCTGGACCCGGGACAGGAACAATCAGCCCCAGCATTTT.

This rearrangement joins TRBV11-3 to TRBJ2-1; TRBD2 matches 7 bases. The CDR3 totals 15 residues. Per the germline V gene, CDR1 is SGHNT and CDR2 is YENEEA. J lost 6 bases, V lost 5 bases, and 10 bases had no gene match. The CDR3 here is CASSPRRETLNEQFF. The CDR3 DNA follows: TGTGCCAGCAGCCCCCGGCGGGAGACGCTCAATGAGCAGTTCTTC.

The chain has TRBV15 and TRBJ2-1; 15 bases align to TRBD2. V lost 1 base, J lost 7 bases, and 8 bases stayed unmatched. CDR3 size: 18 residues. Germline CDR1 and CDR2: LNHNV and YYDKDF (reference sequence). CDR3 bases: TGTGCCACCAGCAGAGTCGGGACTAGCGGGGGGCGGGTGAATGAGCAGTTCTTC. Protein sequence: CATSRVGTSGGRVNEQFF.